This T cell receptor (beta chain) came from a study of T cells in Graves' hyperthyroidism and ophthalmopathy. This clonotype showed up many times. The antigen remains undetermined. This CDR3 is 17 amino acids long. CDR1 and CDR2 (germline): DFQATT, SNEGSKA (reference sequence). The V end was cut by 2 bases, the J end by 1 base, with 19 bases between. Any patient presenting with uncontrolled infection, other autoimmune disease, pregnancy or lactation was left out. The PBMCs were sourced from fresh peripheral blood (about 9.7 ml). The study, taken as a whole, reports: Ophthalmopathy stood apart from stable hyperthyroidism in a 13 V-J model.

Amplified TCR beta CDR3 regions came from RNA transcripts. HTBI primers were used for first-round RT-PCR of the TCR CDR3. In TCRdb, the multiplex PCR reads were re-called with MiXCR into one record per CDR3 protein. The data hold around 350,000 distinct CDR3 sequences, with over 12% observed a single time. The TCR originated in a woman aged 55-70 years with Graves' ophthalmopathy. Material: blood. The genes are TRBV20-1 and TRBJ2-3; no clear D. Here the CDR3 reads CSARRCQEWVGTDTQYF. Here the CDR3 DNA reads TGCAGTGCTAGAAGGTGTCAGGAGTGGGTGGGCACAGATACGCAGTATTTT.